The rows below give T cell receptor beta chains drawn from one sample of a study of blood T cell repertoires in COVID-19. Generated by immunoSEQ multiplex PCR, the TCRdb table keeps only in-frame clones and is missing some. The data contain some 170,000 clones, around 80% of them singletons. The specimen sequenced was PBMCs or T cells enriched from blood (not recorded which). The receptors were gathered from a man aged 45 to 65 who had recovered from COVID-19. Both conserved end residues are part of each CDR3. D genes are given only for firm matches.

cdr3_nt: TGCAGCGTAGAGAGAACAGATACGCAGTATTTT
cdr3_aa: CSVERTDTQYF
j_call: TRBJ2-3
d_call: .
v_call: TRBV29-1

cdr3_nt: TGCAGTGCTAGGGCAGGTGGCGAGCAGTACTTC
cdr3_aa: CSARAGGEQYF
j_call: TRBJ2-7
d_call: .
v_call: TRBV20-1

cdr3_nt: TGTGCCAGTAGTATCCGGAATGAGCAGTTCTTC
cdr3_aa: CASSIRNEQFF
j_call: TRBJ2-1
d_call: .
v_call: TRBV19

cdr3_nt: TGTGCCAGCAGTTACCAGGGTTCGAGTCAGCCCCAGCATTTT
cdr3_aa: CASSYQGSSQPQHF
j_call: TRBJ1-5
d_call: .
v_call: TRBV27

cdr3_nt: TGTGCCAGCAGGATAGGACAGGGGGGCGAGCAGTACTTC
cdr3_aa: CASRIGQGGEQYF
j_call: TRBJ2-7
d_call: TRBD1
v_call: TRBV5-6

cdr3_nt: TGTGCCAGCAGTAAGGGAGTCTACGAGCAGTACTTC
cdr3_aa: CASSKGVYEQYF
j_call: TRBJ2-7
d_call: .
v_call: TRBV28

cdr3_nt: TGCGCCAGCAGCTTTACCTGGGGGCGCATGAATGACGAGCAGTACTTC
cdr3_aa: CASSFTWGRMNDEQYF
j_call: TRBJ2-7
d_call: .
v_call: TRBV5-1

cdr3_nt: TGTGCCAGCAGCTTGGCCCCAGGGGGAACCTACGAGCAGTACTTC
cdr3_aa: CASSLAPGGTYEQYF
j_call: TRBJ2-7
d_call: TRBD1
v_call: TRBV5-4

cdr3_nt: TGTGCCAGCTCACCACGTCCAGAAAACATGAACACTGAAGCTTTCTTT
cdr3_aa: CASSPRPENMNTEAFF
j_call: TRBJ1-1
d_call: .
v_call: TRBV18

cdr3_nt: TGTGCCAGCAGTCTAGGACTAGCGGGATACGAGCAGTACTTC
cdr3_aa: CASSLGLAGYEQYF
j_call: TRBJ2-7
d_call: TRBD2
v_call: TRBV6-5

cdr3_nt: TGCGCCAGCAGCTTGGGCGATTTCTCCTATAATTCACCCCTCCACTTT
cdr3_aa: CASSLGDFSYNSPLHF
j_call: TRBJ1-6
d_call: .
v_call: TRBV5-1

cdr3_nt: TGTGCCAGCAGCCAAGATTACGAAACTCGATATGGCTACACCTTC
cdr3_aa: CASSQDYETRYGYTF
j_call: TRBJ1-2
d_call: .
v_call: TRBV4-2

cdr3_nt: TGTGCCAGCAGCACGCCCGGGACAGGGGCCTACGAGCAGTACTTC
cdr3_aa: CASSTPGTGAYEQYF
j_call: TRBJ2-7
d_call: TRBD1
v_call: TRBV11-1